This T cell receptor (beta chain) was sequenced in a study of PD-1 blockade in classical Hodgkin lymphoma. Study-level points and caveats: By cycle point C4D1, TCR diversity had risen significantly in CD4+ cells (but not CD8+ cells).

V was clipped by 5 bases and J by 4 bases, with 13 bases between them. Germline CDR1 reads SEHNR; CDR2 reads FQNEAQ (reference sequence). This CDR3 has 14 amino acids. All trial patients relapsed after autologous stem cell transplantation. Comment on this clone: The antigen remains unidentified.

Sequenced by immunoSEQ multiplex PCR; TCRdb stores in-frame clones only, minus some. The sample shows 95,000 to 120,000 clones, 80% to 90% of them seen only once. The sequence derives from a human donor with classical Hodgkin lymphoma. This sample comprised peripheral blood mononuclear cells (PBMCs), obtained before the second cycle of nivolumab. The chain carries TRBV7-9 and TRBJ2-3; D is uncertain. This CDR3 is CASSPLANADTQYF. The CDR3 region has the DNA TGTGCCAGCAGCCCCCTGGCTAATGCAGATACGCAGTATTTT.